A single sample gave rise to the 17 T cell receptor beta chains below, sequenced in a study of beta chain features in type 1 diabetes. The study's findings and limits: Moderate yet significant TCRB CDR3 shortening was seen in Type 1 diabetes patients in all four CD4+ subsets.

These receptors are not linked to any known antigen. The entirety of the isolated RNA underwent reverse transcription, so expressed TCRB transcripts were sequenced. Here immunoSEQ multiplex PCR was the method, and the copy in TCRdb shows in-frame clones only, minus some. The table shows about 340,000 clones, with 13% occurring only once. Material for sequencing was naive CD4+ T cells from blood. The source is a woman aged 18-29 years with type 1 diabetes.

The chain employs TRBV7-2 and TRBJ1-2, with D maybe TRBD1 (5 bases). Germline V gives CDR1 SGHTA, CDR2 FQGNSA. Trimming took 6 bases from V and 7 from J, leaving 12 bases between them. This CDR3 comprises 12 residues. The CDR3 spells CASSKDNFGYTF. As DNA, the CDR3 is TGTGCCAGCAGTAAGGACAATTTTGGCTACACCTTC.

V gene TRBV9 combines with J gene TRBJ2-3; TRBD2 matches 9 bases. The CDR3 spans 15 residues. The germline gives CDR1 SGDLS, CDR2 YYNGEE. V lost 0 bases and J lost 6; bases outside the gene matches: 5. Here the CDR3 reads CASSVVGLASDTQYF. The CDR3 DNA reads as TGTGCCAGCAGCGTAGTGGGACTAGCATCCGATACGCAGTATTTT.

The chain employs TRBV7-2 and TRBJ2-1; 11 bases agree with TRBD2. V shed 2 bases and J 7 bases; nucleotides not matched to a gene: 13. The CDR3 sequence is 18 residues long. CDR1 is SGHTA, CDR2 FQGNSA, per germline. The CDR3 region is CASSLFASGRPSLNEQFF. The CDR3 coding sequence is TGTGCCAGCAGCTTATTTGCTAGCGGGAGGCCTTCACTAAATGAGCAGTTCTTC.

The chain joins TRBV6-5 to TRBJ2-5; 9 bases are a match to TRBD1. In germline, CDR1 is MNHEY, CDR2 SVGAGI. V lost 4 bases and J lost 5; bases outside the gene matches: 8. CDR3 length: 15 amino acids. The CDR3, as DNA: TGTGCCAGCAGTTCGGGACAGGGAATAGGGGAGACCCAGTACTTC. This gives the protein CASSSGQGIGETQYF.

This chain links TRBV27 with TRBJ2-1; 11 nucleotides line up with TRBD2. This CDR3 is built from 15 residues. After removal of 6 bases from V and 9 bases from J, the junction contained 10 bases not matched to a gene. Germline CDR1 reads MNHEY; CDR2 reads SMNVEV (reference sequence). CDR3 DNA sequence: TGTGCCAGCAGAACAACTAGCGGGAGAGTTAGTGAGCAGTTCTTC. It codes for CASRTTSGRVSEQFF.

The chain joins TRBV30 to TRBJ1-3, with a tentative D call TRBD1 (6 bases). V was trimmed by 0 bases and J by 4 bases, leaving 7 bases between them. CDR3 size: 13 residues. Germline V lookup: CDR1 GTSNPN, CDR2 SVGIG (reference sequence). The chain's CDR3 is CAWSVGHGNTIYF. DNA for the CDR3: TGTGCCTGGAGTGTGGGACACGGAAACACCATATATTTT.

The chain has TRBV28 and TRBJ1-5; D is ambiguous. This CDR3 has 14 amino acids. Germline V CDR1 and CDR2: MDHEN, SYDVKM. Trimming left V 3 bases short and J 8 bases short, with 14 bases between. For the CDR3, the DNA is TGTGCCAGCAGTTTCGGCTCACCGAGGGAGCCCCAGCATTTT. Its protein product is CASSFGSPREPQHF.

The chain links TRBV30 to TRBJ1-2; the D gene is possibly TRBD1 (6 bases). V was shortened by 1 base and J by 0 bases, with 18 bases between the two germline ends. Germline CDR1 and CDR2: GTSNPN and SVGIG (reference sequence). This CDR3 spans 17 amino acids. CDR3 sequence reads: CAWSGPGGRGTNYGYTF. For the CDR3, the DNA is TGTGCCTGGAGTGGGCCGGGGGGCCGGGGTACTAACTATGGCTACACCTTC.

This clone was observed a handful of times. This chain joins TRBV7-2 and TRBJ2-2; D is ambiguous. Trimming stripped 3 bases from V and 6 bases from J, with 5 bases between. The CDR3 extends over 12 amino acids. CDR1 is SGHTA and CDR2 is FQGNSA in the germline V gene. CDR3 nucleotide sequence: TGTGCCAGCAGCTTCTACTCCGGGGAGCTGTTTTTT. This translates into CASSFYSGELFF.

The chain joins TRBV18 to TRBJ2-1; 8 nucleotides agree with TRBD2. After removal of 3 bases from V and 4 bases from J, the junction contained 8 bases not matched to a gene. The CDR3 is 16 amino acids. Germline V gene data show CDR1 as KGHSH and CDR2 as LQKENI. CDR3 in amino acids: CASSPNSGDLYNEQFF. As DNA, the CDR3 is TGTGCCAGCTCACCTAATAGCGGGGATCTGTACAATGAGCAGTTCTTC.

This chain connects TRBV6-5 to TRBJ2-3; weak D call: TRBD2 (5 bases). This CDR3 contains 13 residues. V was pared by 6 bases and J by 4 bases, with 11 bases between. Germline V CDR1 and CDR2: MNHEY, SVGAGI. CDR3 DNA: TGTGCCAGCAGCATTAGCGAGGCAGATACGCAGTATTTT. Its translation: CASSISEADTQYF.

The CDR3 DNA is TGTGCCAGCAGCTTAGCGACAGGGGCCGATACGCAGTATTTT. This codes for CASSLATGADTQYF. This sequence joins TRBV7-9 and TRBJ2-3; TRBD1 matches 8 bases. The CDR3 covers 14 residues. The V gene's germline CDR1 is SEHNR and CDR2 FQNEAQ (reference sequence). J was trimmed by 6 bases and V by 0 bases; bases with no gene match: 2.

The V gene is TRBV28, the J gene TRBJ2-7, with D possibly matching TRBD1 (5 bases). Germline-derived CDR1 and CDR2 are MDHEN and SYDVKM. The CDR3 contains 14 residues. Trimming removed 3 bases at V and 3 bases at J, with 12 bases between. CDR3 loop: CASSLGQRRYEQYF. The CDR3 DNA is TGTGCCAGCAGTTTGGGGCAGAGGCGCTACGAGCAGTACTTC. Complete variable domain (other parts from reference TRBV28 and TRBJ2-7): DVKVTQSSRYLVKRTGEKVFLECVQDMDHENMFWYRQDPGLGLRLIYFSYDVKMKEKGDIPEGYSVSREKKERFSLILESASTNQTSMYLCASSLGQRRYEQYFGPGTRLTVT.

This chain uses TRBV7-6 with TRBJ1-5, with D unclear. This CDR3 is 14 amino acids long. V lost 5 bases and J lost 2, with 10 bases in between. CDR1 SGHVS and CDR2 FNYEAQ come from the germline V gene. CDR3 residues: CASSRGHGNQPQHF. The CDR3 nucleotides read TGTGCCAGCAGCCGAGGCCACGGCAATCAGCCCCAGCATTTT.

This clone was seen more than once but under ten times. V usage is TRBV10-3 and J usage is TRBJ2-1; TRBD1 agrees at 7 bases. This CDR3 contains 13 residues. V lost 6 bases to trimming and J lost 5 bases; unmatched junction nucleotides: 4. CDR1 and CDR2 from the germline V gene are ENHRY and SYGVKD. The CDR3 spells CAIRGDSHNEQFF. CDR3 DNA: TGTGCCATCAGGGGGGACAGTCACAATGAGCAGTTCTTC.

This clone was seen a few times. The chain couples TRBV18 to TRBJ2-1; 7 bases are shared with TRBD2. CDR1 and CDR2 (germline): KGHSH, LQKENI. V lost 5 bases and J lost 5; bases outside the gene matches: 6. The length of the CDR3 is 14 residues. The CDR3 nucleotides are TGTGCCAGCTCATGGCGGGAGAATAACAATGAGCAGTTCTTC. Translating it yields CASSWRENNNEQFF.

This clone appeared a few times. The CDR3 loop reads CASSISYDRGIDETQYF. DNA for the CDR3: TGTGCCAGCAGTATATCATACGACAGGGGTATTGATGAGACCCAGTACTTC. The rearrangement joins TRBV28 to TRBJ2-5; 8 bases align to TRBD1. Germline trimming cut 5 bases from V and 5 bases from J; bases unmatched to any gene: 16. This CDR3 comprises 17 residues. Germline CDR1 and CDR2: MDHEN and SYDVKM.